A single sample gave rise to the 13 T cell receptor beta chains below, sequenced in a study of graft-versus-host responses after intestinal transplantation (dated by TCRdb to about 2021). The library was obtained by the immunoSEQ multiplex PCR assay. TCRdb provides this immuneACCESS table in a form limited to in-frame rearrangements. Some clones are lacking; in checked studies, under half of them reflect an unresolved V gene, and why the rest are absent is not known. In all, the sample holds about 71,000 clones, and around 96% of those were seen once. The ten top clones hold around 0.57% of the sample. Their target antigens are unknown. This sample's time point label indicates: cells obtained before transplantation from donor or recipient. The input for sequencing was unstimulated CD8+ T cells sorted from spleen or lymph node cells, taken before intestinal transplant. The receptors derive from a human donor who received an intestinal transplant.

This clone was seen once. The chain has TRBV27 and TRBJ1-4; TRBD1 matches 9 bases. The V segment lost 5 bases and the J segment 6 bases; nucleotides outside the gene matches: 7. There are 15 residues in the CDR3. The germline CDR1 and CDR2 sequences are MNHEY and SMNVEV (reference sequence). This CDR3 is CASSTGDREDEKLFF. Written as DNA, the CDR3 is TGTGCCAGCAGTACCGGGGACAGGGAAGATGAAAAACTGTTTTTT.

This chain connects TRBV29-1 to TRBJ2-5, with D possibly being TRBD1 (5 bases). The end of the DNA fits TRBJ2-7 better, so the J call may be wrong. Germline V gene sequence: CDR1 SQVTM, CDR2 ANQGSEA. CDR3 size: 12 residues. The CDR3: CSVELGEYEQYF. The DNA of the CDR3 is TGCAGCGTTGAGTTAGGGGAATACGAGCAGTACTTC.

The chain couples TRBV28 to TRBJ1-1; 8 positions agree with TRBD1. CDR1 MDHEN and CDR2 SYDVKM come from the germline V gene. The CDR3 sequence is 14 residues long. Trimming at V came to 2 bases and at J to 4 bases, leaving 3 bases not matched to a gene. This CDR3 is CASSLDRGSTEAFF. As DNA, the CDR3 is TGTGCCAGCAGTTTAGACAGGGGAAGCACTGAAGCTTTCTTT.

The CDR3 DNA reads as TGTGCCAGCAGTTTACAGGTGTCCTCCTACGAGCAGTACTTC. Amino acid sequence: CASSLQVSSYEQYF. The rearrangement joins TRBV27 to TRBJ2-7; the D is unclear. This CDR3 is 14 amino acids long. CDR1 is MNHEY, CDR2 SMNVEV, per germline (reference sequence). Trimming removed 2 bases from V and 0 bases from J, with 8 bases in between.

The rearrangement uses TRBV29-1 and TRBJ2-7; 7 bases match TRBD1. The CDR3 loop spans 13 amino acids. The germline V gene has CDR1 SQVTM and CDR2 ANQGSEA. The V gene end was trimmed by 4 bases and the J gene end by 3 bases; junction bases not matched to a gene: 6. The CDR3 DNA sequence: TGCAGCGTTGGACAGGGCTATCGCTACGAGCAGTACTTC. Amino acid sequence: CSVGQGYRYEQYF.

CDR3 amino acids: CASSIQGDTEAFF. CDR3 DNA sequence: TGTGCCAGTAGTATACAGGGAGACACTGAAGCTTTCTTT. V gene TRBV19 combines with J gene TRBJ1-1; D might be TRBD1 (5 bases). Deletions cut 2 bases from V and 3 bases from J, with 7 bases between. In germline, CDR1 is LNHDA, CDR2 SQIVND (reference sequence). This CDR3 has 13 residues.

A single count supports this clone. The chain joins TRBV5-1 to TRBJ1-5; D is uncertain. This CDR3 is built from 15 residues. Germline V lookup: CDR1 SGHRS, CDR2 YFSETQ. V lost 0 bases and J lost 2, with 9 bases in between. The CDR3 DNA is TGCGCCAGCAGCTTGGGATTGAGGGGCAATCAGCCCCAGCATTTT. Residues: CASSLGLRGNQPQHF. The whole variable domain, filled in from reference TRBV5-1 and TRBJ1-5, reads KAGVTQTPRYLIKTRGQQVTLSCSPISGHRSVSWYQQTPGQGLQFLFEYFSETQRNKGNFPGRFSGRQFSNSRSEMNVSTLELGDSALYLCASSLGLRGNQPQHFGDGTRLSIL.

The J gene is TRBJ1-5, the V gene TRBV4-1; D call uncertain. With 1 base removed from V and 0 bases from J, the gap between germline ends came to 7 bases. Germline V CDR1 and CDR2: MGHRA, YSYEKL. CDR3 length: 15 residues. CDR3: CASSQGVLSNQPQHF. DNA for the CDR3: TGCGCCAGCAGCCAAGGAGTGCTTAGCAATCAGCCCCAGCATTTT.

The chain recombines TRBV6-1 with TRBJ2-3; 8 bases map to TRBD2. The V and J ends lost 3 bases and 6 bases, in that order; junction bases with no gene match: 11. The CDR3 has 16 residues. Germline V gene lookup returns CDR1 MNHNS and CDR2 SASEGT. This CDR3 is CASSEESGGLLDTQYF. Written as DNA, the CDR3 is TGTGCCAGCAGTGAGGAGTCGGGAGGGCTTTTGGATACGCAGTATTTT.

This clone was seen more than once but under ten times. The rearrangement links TRBV11-2 to TRBJ1-1; D is ambiguous. V was cut by 1 base and J by 3 bases, with 6 bases left in between. The germline V gene has CDR1 SGHAT and CDR2 FQNNGV. The CDR3 extends over 13 amino acids. The CDR3 nucleotides are TGTGCCAGCAGCTTAGTATCGGACACTGAAGCTTTCTTT. As protein: CASSLVSDTEAFF. Full variable domain (missing parts from reference TRBV11-2 and TRBJ1-1): EAGVAQSPRYKIIEKRQSVAFWCNPISGHATLYWYQQILGQGPKLLIQFQNNGVVDDSQLPKDRFSAERLKGVDSTLKIQPAKLEDSAVYLCASSLVSDTEAFFGQGTRLTVV.

V usage is TRBV28 and J usage is TRBJ1-2; a weak D match, TRBD1 (5 bases). Trimming took 5 bases from V and 4 from J, leaving 20 bases between them. The CDR3 is 16 amino acids. Germline lookup yields CDR1 MDHEN and CDR2 SYDVKM. CDR3 protein: CASSPTGTALGYGYTF. The CDR3 region has the DNA TGTGCCAGCAGTCCGACCGGGACCGCCTTAGGCTATGGCTACACCTTC.

The chain has TRBV5-6 and TRBJ2-7, with TRBD1 matching 9 bases. The germline V gene encodes CDR1 SGHDT and CDR2 YYEEEE. CDR3 size: 14 residues. Germline trimming cut 3 bases from V and 3 bases from J; bases unmatched to any gene: 4. CDR3 sequence reads: CASSSGQGGYEQYF. DNA for the CDR3: TGTGCCAGCAGCTCGGGACAGGGAGGCTACGAGCAGTACTTC.

Details on this clone: One end of the junction fails to match germline, which may point to a read error. Other DNA sequences from this sample encode an identical CDR3 as well. The V gene is TRBV19, the J gene TRBJ2-7; maybe TRBD1 (6 bases). Germline V gives CDR1 LNHDA, CDR2 SQIVND (reference sequence). The length of the CDR3 is 14 residues. CDR3 protein: CASSIGQGTNEQYF. The CDR3 nucleotides are TGTGCCAGTAGCATAGGTCAGGGGACCAACGAGCAGTACTTC.